This TCR beta chain came from a study of vaccination effects on CD4 cells after COVID-19. Clones were sequenced by immunoSEQ multiplex PCR, and TCRdb holds only the in-frame ones, with some missing. The sample consists of about 44,000 clones, less than 85% of them appearing once. Concerning this clone: What it binds is not known.

The CDR3 has 11 amino acids. Trimming removed 9 bases from V and 5 bases from J, with 11 bases in between. Germline V CDR1 and CDR2: SGHTA, FQGNSA. The culture ran for approximately 11 days before CD4+ T cells were isolated. The individual was infected with SARS-CoV-2 between March and December 2020, as confirmed by PCR. Each participant received a vaccine that was either BNT162b2 or mRNA-1273, given as two doses. Source: CD4+ T cells from PBMCs cultured without peptide, taken after COVID-19 vaccination. V and J are TRBV7-2 and TRBJ2-7; D is perhaps TRBD2 (5 bases). This sequence was found in a human donor who had a prior SARS-CoV-2 infection. The CDR3 loop reads CASSTGDEQYF. In DNA, the CDR3 is TGTGCCAGTTCAACCGGGGACGAGCAGTACTTC.